Below, 15 T cell receptor beta chains from the same sample are listed, as sequenced in a study of blood T cell repertoires in COVID-19. The protocol was immunoSEQ multiplex PCR, while the TCRdb copy is restricted to in-frame clones and leaves out a portion. Of approximately 150,000 clones in the sample, 70% to 90% were seen once. The specimen sequenced was peripheral blood. All receptors derive from a human donor with acute or convalescent COVID-19. The donor label of this sample is uncertain.

The chain has TRBV6-5 and TRBJ2-7; 9 bases are shared with TRBD2. Trimming removed 5 bases from V and 5 bases from J; junction bases left unmatched: 10. The CDR3 totals 15 residues. Per germline, CDR1 MNHEY and CDR2 SVGAGI. The CDR3 is CASSTSGGFVNEQYF. The CDR3 DNA reads TGTGCCAGCAGTACCAGCGGGGGGTTCGTCAACGAGCAGTACTTC.

The V gene is TRBV29-1, the J gene TRBJ1-1; D remains unclear. Germline-derived CDR1 and CDR2 are SQVTM and ANQGSEA. This CDR3 region has 12 residues. V was trimmed by 4 bases and J by 2 bases, leaving 8 bases between them. The CDR3 sequence is CSVGSTNTEAFF. The CDR3 coding sequence is TGCAGCGTTGGCAGTACAAACACTGAAGCTTTCTTT.

This sequence joins TRBV2 and TRBJ2-7, with D maybe TRBD2 (6 bases). This CDR3 contains 13 residues. Germline V gives CDR1 SNHLY, CDR2 FYNNEI. Trimming stripped 5 bases from V and 4 bases from J, with 12 bases between. For the CDR3, the DNA is TGTGCCAGCAGTCTTGGGACTCTGTACGAGCAGTACGTC. Translation: CASSLGTLYEQYV.

The V gene is TRBV7-8, the J gene TRBJ2-3; 8 bases agree with TRBD2. Germline V gene sequence: CDR1 SGHVS, CDR2 FQNEAQ. The CDR3 is made up of 16 amino acids. V was pared by 1 base and J by 2 bases, with 5 bases of the junction left unmatched. CDR3 DNA: TGTGCCAGCAGCTTAGTACCGGGGGGGAACACAGATACGCAGTATTTT. This encodes CASSLVPGGNTDTQYF.

The chain joins TRBV21-1 to TRBJ1-4; the table calls TRBD1, which could not be checked here. TRBV21-1 is designated a pseudogene. This CDR3 spans 15 amino acids. The CDR3 is CASSIRQPGNEKLFF. Here the CDR3 DNA reads TGTGCCAGCAGCATTCGACAGCCAGGGAATGAAAAACTGTTTTTT.

The genes are TRBV19 and TRBJ2-3; D remains ambiguous. In germline, CDR1 is LNHDA, CDR2 SQIVND (reference sequence). Trimming removed 7 bases at V and 1 base at J, with 15 bases between. CDR3 length: 15 amino acids. CDR3 bases: TGTGCCAGTACGCCGCCGGGTAAGGGCACAGATACGCAGTATTTT. This gives the protein CASTPPGKGTDTQYF.

This chain links TRBV20-1 with TRBJ1-1, with D uncertain. V lost 3 bases to trimming and J lost 4 bases, with 15 bases between them. This CDR3 comprises 14 residues. Germline loops: CDR1 DFQATT, CDR2 SNEGSKA (reference sequence). CDR3 sequence reads: CSASNIWRITEAFF. CDR3 DNA sequence: TGCAGTGCTAGTAATATTTGGAGGATCACTGAAGCTTTCTTT.

The rearrangement links TRBV6-1 to TRBJ2-2, with 10 bases that match TRBD1. Germline trimming cut 4 bases from V and 5 bases from J; bases unmatched to any gene: 7. This CDR3 region has 16 residues. The germline V gene has CDR1 MNHNS and CDR2 SASEGT. The CDR3 protein is CASSGTGGIITGELFF. The CDR3 DNA reads TGTGCCAGCAGTGGGACAGGGGGTATCATAACCGGGGAGCTGTTTTTT.

The chain has TRBV28 and TRBJ2-1; D ambiguous. CDR1 and CDR2 (germline): MDHEN, SYDVKM. V was pared by 10 bases and J by 9 bases, with 4 bases between. The CDR3 is 8 amino acids. The CDR3: CATREQFF. The CDR3 bases are TGTGCCACCCGTGAGCAGTTCTTC. Together with reference TRBV28 and TRBJ2-1, the CDR3 gives the full variable domain: DVKVTQSSRYLVKRTGEKVFLECVQDMDHENMFWYRQDPGLGLRLIYFSYDVKMKEKGDIPEGYSVSREKKERFSLILESASTNQTSMYLCATREQFFGPGTRLTVL.

A few counts support this clone. The V call is TRBV2, the J call TRBJ1-5; D is ambiguous. The CDR3 length is 16 residues. CDR1 and CDR2 (germline): SNHLY, FYNNEI. The ends were cut back, 0 bases at V and 1 base at J, with 10 bases in the middle. CDR3 residues: CASSEAAGLSNQPQHF. In nucleotides, the CDR3 is TGTGCCAGCAGTGAAGCAGCGGGGTTAAGCAATCAGCCCCAGCATTTT.

The rearrangement joins TRBV5-1 to TRBJ2-1, with a weak D call TRBD1 (6 bases). Trimming left V 4 bases short and J 0 bases short, with 14 bases between. Looked up from germline, CDR1 is SGHRS and CDR2 is YFSETQ. The CDR3 totals 16 residues. The CDR3 sequence: CASSIDRTNSYNEQFF. CDR3 nucleotides: TGCGCCAGCAGCATAGACAGGACCAACTCCTACAATGAGCAGTTCTTC.

This chain uses TRBV11-2 with TRBJ2-2; 10 bases line up with TRBD2. Germline V gene data show CDR1 as SGHAT and CDR2 as FQNNGV. Trimming took 5 bases from V and 1 from J; bases not matched to a gene: 10. The CDR3 consists of 18 residues. CDR3 sequence reads: CASSPRLAGGRNTGELFF. CDR3 nucleotides: TGTGCCAGCAGCCCTAGATTAGCGGGGGGTCGGAACACCGGGGAGCTGTTTTTT. The full variable domain, completed using reference TRBV11-2 and TRBJ2-2, is EAGVAQSPRYKIIEKRQSVAFWCNPISGHATLYWYQQILGQGPKLLIQFQNNGVVDDSQLPKDRFSAERLKGVDSTLKIQPAKLEDSAVYLCASSPRLAGGRNTGELFFGEGSRLTVL.

This clone was detected a few times. The chain uses TRBV18 and TRBJ1-2; possible D gene TRBD1, 5 bases. Trimming cost V 0 bases and J 6 bases, with 8 bases left between them. The CDR3 length is 13 residues. Germline V CDR1 and CDR2: KGHSH, LQKENI. The DNA of the CDR3 is TGTGCCAGCTCACCACCAGGGGTGGATGGCTACACCTTC. It specifies CASSPPGVDGYTF.

The gene calls are TRBV25-1 and TRBJ1-1, with 11 bases identical to TRBD1. The CDR3 is made up of 15 amino acids. Per the germline V gene, CDR1 is MGHDK and CDR2 is SYGVNS. The V and J ends lost 9 bases and 4 bases, in that order; junction bases with no gene match: 10. This CDR3 is CASRMFGTGGTEAFF. For the CDR3, the DNA is TGTGCCAGTAGAATGTTCGGGACAGGGGGCACTGAAGCTTTCTTT.

The CDR3, as DNA: TGTGCCACCAGTGACCCGACAGTAAATCAGCCCCAGCATTTT. Protein product: CATSDPTVNQPQHF. This chain joins TRBV24-1 and TRBJ1-5; tentative D call: TRBD1 (5 bases). CDR3 size: 14 residues. Looked up from germline, CDR1 is KGHDR and CDR2 is SFDVKD. Trimming stripped 4 bases from V and 4 bases from J, with 10 bases between.